This T cell receptor beta chain comes out of a study of T-cell memory formation after mild COVID-19 (dated by TCRdb to the early 2020s). Background on the whole study: TCR sequence clusters from the two donors were found to be largely donor specific. Longitudinal TCRalpha and TCRbeta repertoire sequencing tracked T-cell clones expanding and contracting after mild COVID-19 in two donors. The cohort comprised two young, previously healthy adult volunteers, one female and one male.

PBMCs were isolated by Ficoll-Paque density gradient centrifugation. On this clonotype itself: The antigen it binds to is not known. Per-nucleotide qualities are absent, and no much larger clonotype sits a single base away.

Findings and caveats that apply to the study as a whole: Only two mild cases were covered in the study, and larger cohorts including severe cases with pre-infection samples were considered necessary. SARS-CoV-2 specificity of the second-wave clones peaking on day 37 was not confirmed. Clones that contracted from day 15 to 85 showed balanced CD4/CD8 phenotypes, whereas a second wave of clones that expanded from day 15 to 37 leaned towards CD4+. Contracting CD4+ clones turned up mainly in the CM and EM memory subsets, whereas EMRA was where CD8+ clones were enriched. Some responding clones were detected in pre-infection memory, which suggested that pre-existing cross-reactive memory T cells had joined the SARS-CoV-2 response.

Sequencer: Illumina NovaSeq 6000. Using 5'RACE with constant-segment primers, TCRalpha and TCRbeta cDNA libraries were constructed, with sample barcodes and unique molecular identifiers added in the process. RNA was extracted from every sample with Trizol reagent. Library amplification was performed in two PCR steps, and a second sample barcode and Illumina TruSeq adapters were introduced in the second step. Libraries were sequenced on an Illumina NovaSeq with 2 x 150 bp paired-end reads. The paper's data handling went like this. The reads were demultiplexed and collapsed into UMI-guided consensus sequences using migec v1.2.7. Using mixcr v2.1.11, the UMI consensuses were aligned to TRA and TRB V and J templates and assembled into clonotypes. Clonotypes were classified as expanded or contracted when called significant by both edgeR and NoisET, with noise models trained on biological replicates. For edgeR calls, the cutoffs were a false discovery rate-adjusted p below 0.01 and a log2 fold-change threshold of 1. PCA with hierarchical clustering of max-normalized trajectories of the 1000 most abundant clonotypes was used as exploratory dynamics analysis. Separately sequenced CD4+ and CD8+ repertoires were used to assign the CD4 or CD8 phenotype of responding clones. Using fastp trimming at Q25 and MiXCR clonotype assembly, TCRdb reanalyzed the public sequencing data and kept in-frame beta chains. Entries that share a CDR3 protein sequence are merged under the most common genes and DNA. The V and J calls were not made by the authors but by TCRdb's processing. The sample profile shows some 49,000 distinct CDR3 sequences; roughly a quarter of them were found once. Around two fifths of the sample belongs to the ten largest clones.

The specimen sequenced was PBMCs or a T cell subset sorted from them (not recorded which). This receptor was taken from a young man who had mild COVID-19 (a few samples of this study predate the infection). The sample titles of this study are shuffled in the database, so cell type and time point are left out; the donor was told from shared clones.

The nucleotide sequence is given as TGCGCCAGCAGTGAGCCGGGGGCCTACGAGCAGTACTTC. Translation gives CASSEPGAYEQYF. Here the chain combines TRBV10-1 and TRBJ2-7; the D gene is possibly TRBD2, with 6 bases matching. The CDR1 and CDR2 encoded by the germline V gene (reference sequence) are WNHNN and SYGVQD. The CDR3 sequence holds 13 residues, the cysteine and phenylalanine included. CDR3 DNA is the only sequence kept; it has 39 bases, read in frame from the first base. V is pared back by 2 bases and J by 2 bases, with 7 bases lying between the germline termini.